One T cell receptor beta chain is described in this entry. These data are taken from a study of cytomegalovirus exposure and HLA in healthy donors. TCRdb keeps only in-frame clones here, not all; method: immunoSEQ multiplex PCR. The sample holds about 150,000 clones, about 95% seen once. What was sequenced was PBMCs. The source of this sequence is a man younger than 35 in good health and CMV-seropositive.

CDR3 in amino acids: CASSPPQHF. The DNA of the CDR3 is TGTGCCAGCAGTCCACCCCAGCATTTT. V gene TRBV28 combines with J gene TRBJ1-5; D uncertain. This CDR3 is 9 amino acids long. The germline V gene has CDR1 MDHEN and CDR2 SYDVKM. V was trimmed by 5 bases and J by 10 bases, leaving 3 bases between them.